A selection of T cell receptor beta chains follows, all from one sample in a study of blood T cell repertoires in COVID-19. TCRdb's copy holds only in-frame clones and misses some; the assay was immunoSEQ multiplex PCR. Of some 150,000 clones in the sample, approximately 80% are singletons; the top ten hold approximately 15%. The sequencing sample was made of peripheral blood. The receptors here all came from a woman of 80 years or more with acute or convalescent COVID-19. Both conserved end residues are part of each CDR3. Each record gives: D gene, J gene, CDR3 length, V gene, clone size, CDR3 protein, CDR3 DNA. The D gene is left open where the match is weak. The listing skips clone size in some rows; elsewhere it reads once, few, many or a size class.

TRBD1 TRBJ2-1 15 TRBV11-2 NA CASRSTGTGLNEQFF TGTGCCAGCAGATCAACCGGGACAGGCCTCAATGAGCAGTTCTTC
NA TRBJ1-4 15 TRBV18 NA CASSPGRGQNEKLFF TGTGCCAGCTCACCAGGGAGAGGGCAAAATGAAAAACTGTTTTTT
TRBD1 TRBJ2-7 17 TRBV9 NA CASSVGTGDYHAYEQYF TGTGCCAGCAGCGTAGGCACAGGGGATTATCACGCCTACGAGCAGTACTTC
NA TRBJ1-1 16 TRBV5-1 NA CASSLDSLGGGTEAFF TGCGCCAGCAGCTTGGACTCATTGGGGGGAGGGACTGAAGCTTTCTTT
NA TRBJ1-6 18 TRBV30 few CAWSSRHPSKSDNSPLHF TGTGCCTGGAGTTCGCGACATCCCAGTAAGAGTGATAATTCACCCCTCCACTTT
NA TRBJ1-5 18 TRBV30 NA CAADSSGLEAYGNQPQHF TGTGCCGCCGACTCCTCAGGATTGGAGGCGTATGGTAATCAGCCCCAGCATTTT
NA TRBJ1-1 15 TRBV18 NA CASSLNGGENTEAFF TGTGCCAGCTCACTTAACGGGGGGGAGAACACTGAAGCTTTCTTT
NA TRBJ1-1 17 TRBV2 NA CASSEAPRTAIRTEAFF TGTGCCAGCAGTGAAGCGCCCAGGACAGCAATAAGGACTGAAGCTTTCTTT
TRBD1 TRBJ2-3 14 TRBV10-1 NA CASSEGTGANTQYF TGCGCCAGCAGTGAGGGGACAGGGGCAAATACGCAGTATTTT
TRBD1 TRBJ2-4 18 TRBV29-1 once CSVTGQGAAGLAKNIQYF TGCAGCGTTACAGGACAGGGGGCCGCAGGACTAGCCAAAAACATTCAGTACTTC
TRBD1 TRBJ2-1 15 TRBV28 NA CASSTAGQGDNEQFF TGTGCCAGCAGTACTGCGGGACAGGGAGACAATGAGCAGTTCTTC
TRBD1 TRBJ1-4 14 TRBV5-1 once CASSFDRGREKLFF TGCGCCAGCAGCTTCGACAGGGGGAGGGAAAAACTGTTTTTT